This T cell receptor beta chain was sequenced in a study of T cells in Graves' hyperthyroidism and ophthalmopathy. This clonotype was counted at least ten times. The investigators amplified TCR beta CDR3 regions from RNA transcripts. With the HTBI primer set, the TCR CDR3 went through a first round of RT-PCR. Each CDR3 protein is one row after TCRdb ran MiXCR on the multiplex PCR reads. The data contain approximately 520,000 distinct CDR3 sequences, approximately 25% of them singletons. CDR1 is SEHNR and CDR2 is FQNEAQ in the germline V gene (reference sequence). V shed 5 bases and J shed 4 bases, with 14 bases lying between them. The CDR3 totals 14 residues.

The specimen was blood. The V gene is TRBV7-9, the J gene TRBJ1-1; D gene unclear. This clonotype was sampled from a woman in her thirties with Graves' ophthalmopathy. This CDR3 is CASSPHSGITEAFF. CDR3 nucleotides: TGTGCCAGCAGCCCCCACTCGGGAATCACTGAAGCTTTCTTT. The entire variable domain, with the rest obtained from reference TRBV7-9 and TRBJ1-1, is as follows: DTGVSQNPRHKITKRGQNVTFRCDPISEHNRLYWYRQTLGQGPEFLTYFQNEAQLEKSRLLSDRFSAERPKGSFSTLEIQRTEQGDSAMYLCASSPHSGITEAFFGQGTRLTVV.